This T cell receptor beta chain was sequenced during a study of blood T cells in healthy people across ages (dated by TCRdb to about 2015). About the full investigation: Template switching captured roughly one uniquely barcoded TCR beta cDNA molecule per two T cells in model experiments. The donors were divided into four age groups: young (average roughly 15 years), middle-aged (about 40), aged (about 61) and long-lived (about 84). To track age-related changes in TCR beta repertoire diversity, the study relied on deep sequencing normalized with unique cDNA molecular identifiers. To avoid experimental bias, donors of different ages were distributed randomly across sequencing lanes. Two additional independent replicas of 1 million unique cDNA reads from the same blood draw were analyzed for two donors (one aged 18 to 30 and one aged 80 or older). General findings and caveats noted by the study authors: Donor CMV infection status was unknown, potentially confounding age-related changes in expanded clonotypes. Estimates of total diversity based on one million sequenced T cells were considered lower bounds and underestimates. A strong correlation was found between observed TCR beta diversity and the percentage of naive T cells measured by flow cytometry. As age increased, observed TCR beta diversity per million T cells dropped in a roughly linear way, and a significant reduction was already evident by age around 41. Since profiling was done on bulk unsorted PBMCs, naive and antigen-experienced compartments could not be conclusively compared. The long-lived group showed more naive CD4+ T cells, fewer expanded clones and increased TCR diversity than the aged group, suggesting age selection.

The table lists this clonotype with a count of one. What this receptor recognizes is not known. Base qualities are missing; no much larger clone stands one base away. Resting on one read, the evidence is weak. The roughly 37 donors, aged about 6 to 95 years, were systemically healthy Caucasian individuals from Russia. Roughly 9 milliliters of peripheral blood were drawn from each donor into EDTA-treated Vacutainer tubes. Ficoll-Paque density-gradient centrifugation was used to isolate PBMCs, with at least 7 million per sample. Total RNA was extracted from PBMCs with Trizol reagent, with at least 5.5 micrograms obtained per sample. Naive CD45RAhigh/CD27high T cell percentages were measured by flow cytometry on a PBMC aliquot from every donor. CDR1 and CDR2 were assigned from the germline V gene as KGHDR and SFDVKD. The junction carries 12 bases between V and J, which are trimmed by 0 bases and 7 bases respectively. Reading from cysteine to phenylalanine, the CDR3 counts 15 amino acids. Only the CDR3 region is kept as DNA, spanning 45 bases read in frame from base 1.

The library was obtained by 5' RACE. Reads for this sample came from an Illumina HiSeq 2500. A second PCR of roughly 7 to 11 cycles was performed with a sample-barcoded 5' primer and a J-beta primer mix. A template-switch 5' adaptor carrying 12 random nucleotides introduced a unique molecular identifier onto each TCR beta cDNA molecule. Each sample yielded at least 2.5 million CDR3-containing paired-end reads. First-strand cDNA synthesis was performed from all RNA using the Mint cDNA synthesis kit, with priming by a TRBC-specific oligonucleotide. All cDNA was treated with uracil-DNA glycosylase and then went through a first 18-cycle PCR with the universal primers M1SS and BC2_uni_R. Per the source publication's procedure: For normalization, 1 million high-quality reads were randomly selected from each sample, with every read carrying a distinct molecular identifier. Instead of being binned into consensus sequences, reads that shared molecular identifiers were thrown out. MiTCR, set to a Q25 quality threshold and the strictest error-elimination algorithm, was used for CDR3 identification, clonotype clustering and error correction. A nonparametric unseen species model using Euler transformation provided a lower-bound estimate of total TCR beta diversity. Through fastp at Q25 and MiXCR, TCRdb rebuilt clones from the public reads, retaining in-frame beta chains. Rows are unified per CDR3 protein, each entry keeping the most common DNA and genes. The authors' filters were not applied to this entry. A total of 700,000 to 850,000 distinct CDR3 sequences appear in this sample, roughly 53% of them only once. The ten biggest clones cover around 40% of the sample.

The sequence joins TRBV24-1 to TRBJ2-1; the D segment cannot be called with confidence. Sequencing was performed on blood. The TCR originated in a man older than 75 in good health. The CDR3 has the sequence CATSDLKTPANEQFF. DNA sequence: TGTGCCACCAGTGATTTGAAGACCCCCGCTAATGAGCAGTTCTTC.